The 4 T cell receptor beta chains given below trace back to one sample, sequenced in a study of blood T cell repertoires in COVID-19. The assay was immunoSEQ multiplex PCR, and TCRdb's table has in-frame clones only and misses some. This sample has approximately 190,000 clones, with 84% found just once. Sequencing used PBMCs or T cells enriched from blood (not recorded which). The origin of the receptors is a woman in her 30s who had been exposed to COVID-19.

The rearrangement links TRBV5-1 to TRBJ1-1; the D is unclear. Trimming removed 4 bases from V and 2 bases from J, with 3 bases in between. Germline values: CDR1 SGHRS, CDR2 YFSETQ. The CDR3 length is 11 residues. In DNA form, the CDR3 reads TGCGCCAGCAGCCTTAACACTGAAGCTTTCTTT. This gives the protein CASSLNTEAFF.

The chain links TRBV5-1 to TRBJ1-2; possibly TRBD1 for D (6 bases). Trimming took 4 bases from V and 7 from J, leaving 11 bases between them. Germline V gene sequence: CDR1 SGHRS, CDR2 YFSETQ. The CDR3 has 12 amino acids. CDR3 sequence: CASSPGQTGYTF. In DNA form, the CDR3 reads TGCGCCAGCAGCCCCGGACAGACTGGCTACACCTTC.

The CDR3 nucleotides read TGTGCCAGCAGCTTAGATCCCCTAGCGGGGGGTGAGCAGTTCTTC. It yields the protein CASSLDPLAGGEQFF. The chain couples TRBV11-2 to TRBJ2-1, with 11 bases identical to TRBD2. CDR3 length: 15 amino acids. CDR1 is SGHAT and CDR2 is FQNNGV in the germline V gene. The junction had 4 bases not matched to a gene; V was cut back by 0 bases and J by 9 bases. The whole variable domain, remainder taken from reference TRBV11-2 and TRBJ2-1, is EAGVAQSPRYKIIEKRQSVAFWCNPISGHATLYWYQQILGQGPKLLIQFQNNGVVDDSQLPKDRFSAERLKGVDSTLKIQPAKLEDSAVYLCASSLDPLAGGEQFFGPGTRLTVL.

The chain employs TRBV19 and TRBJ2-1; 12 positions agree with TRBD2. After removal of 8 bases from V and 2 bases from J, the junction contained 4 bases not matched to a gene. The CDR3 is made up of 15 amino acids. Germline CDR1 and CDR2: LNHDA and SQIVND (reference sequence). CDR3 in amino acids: CASRLAGGAYNEQFF. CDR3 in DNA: TGTGCCAGTCGGCTAGCGGGGGGGGCCTACAATGAGCAGTTCTTC. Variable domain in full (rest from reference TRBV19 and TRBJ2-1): DGGITQSPKYLFRKEGQNVTLSCEQNLNHDAMYWYRQDPGQGLRLIYYSQIVNDFQKGDIAEGYSVSREKKESFPLTVTSAQKNPTAFYLCASRLAGGAYNEQFFGPGTRLTVL.